Listed below are T cell receptor beta chains from one sample, sequenced in a study of OX40 agonist ivuxolimab in advanced cancers. TCRdb keeps only in-frame clones here, not all; method: immunoSEQ multiplex PCR. The data show tens of thousands of clones, 85% to 95% seen once. Here the sequenced sample was CD4+ or CD8+ T cells sorted from blood, taken in a trial of the OX40 agonist ivuxolimab. The receptors come from an adult with an advanced solid tumor such as melanoma, head and neck, liver or kidney cancer. Both conserved end residues are part of each CDR3. The D gene is left open where the match is weak. Size is stated for part of the rows, as once, few or many counts, or as a class when the clone is expanded.

v_gene: TRBV28; j_gene: TRBJ2-7; abundance: NA; d_gene: NA; CDR3nt: TGTGCCAGCAGTCTAAGCGCGGGGGCAGGTTACTACGAGCAGTACTTC; CDR3aa: CASSLSAGAGYYEQYF
v_gene: TRBV19; j_gene: TRBJ1-1; abundance: NA; d_gene: NA; CDR3nt: TGTGCCAGTATGCCAGGCCCAATGAACACTGAAGCTTTCTTT; CDR3aa: CASMPGPMNTEAFF
v_gene: TRBV30; j_gene: TRBJ2-1; abundance: NA; d_gene: NA; CDR3nt: TGTGCCTGGAGAACCCCCGGGAGCAATGAGCAGTTCTTC; CDR3aa: CAWRTPGSNEQFF
v_gene: TRBV5-5; j_gene: TRBJ1-1; abundance: NA; d_gene: NA; CDR3nt: TGTGCCAGCAGCTTGGAGGAGAACACTGAAGCTTTCTTT; CDR3aa: CASSLEENTEAFF
v_gene: TRBV4-3; j_gene: TRBJ1-2; abundance: NA; d_gene: TRBD1; CDR3nt: TGCGCCAGCAGCCACCTCATGACAGGGCGGAATGGCTACACCTTC; CDR3aa: CASSHLMTGRNGYTF
v_gene: TRBV28; j_gene: TRBJ2-7; abundance: NA; d_gene: NA; CDR3nt: TGTGCCAGCAGTCCGTCGACAGGCCTTCGAACCTACGAGCAGTACTTC; CDR3aa: CASSPSTGLRTYEQYF
v_gene: TRBV13; j_gene: TRBJ2-7; abundance: NA; d_gene: TRBD2; CDR3nt: TGTGCCAGCAGCTTACCAGCGGGAGACGAGCAGTACTTC; CDR3aa: CASSLPAGDEQYF
v_gene: TRBV9; j_gene: TRBJ2-3; abundance: once; d_gene: TRBD2; CDR3nt: TGTGCCAGCAGCGCGACCGGGACTAGCTACACAGATACGCAGTATTTT; CDR3aa: CASSATGTSYTDTQYF
v_gene: TRBV4-1; j_gene: TRBJ2-1; abundance: once; d_gene: NA; CDR3nt: TGCGCCAGCAGCCAAGAGGGACCCGGGAGCAATGAGCAGTTCTTC; CDR3aa: CASSQEGPGSNEQFF
v_gene: TRBV27; j_gene: TRBJ2-2; abundance: NA; d_gene: NA; CDR3nt: TGTGCCAGCAGGTTCCCATCCGGGGAGCTGTTTTTT; CDR3aa: CASRFPSGELFF
v_gene: TRBV18; j_gene: TRBJ2-7; abundance: NA; d_gene: TRBD1; CDR3nt: TGTGCCAGCTCACCGCCCGGGACAGGGTTCGAGCAGTACTTC; CDR3aa: CASSPPGTGFEQYF
v_gene: TRBV27; j_gene: TRBJ2-1; abundance: NA; d_gene: TRBD2; CDR3nt: TGTGCCAGCAGTCAAACATTAGCGGGCCCCTACAATGAGCAGTTCTTC; CDR3aa: CASSQTLAGPYNEQFF
v_gene: TRBV11-2; j_gene: TRBJ2-1; abundance: once; d_gene: NA; CDR3nt: TGTGCCAGCAGCTTATTTCAGTCACAGGTTGGGTACAATGAGCAGTTCTTC; CDR3aa: CASSLFQSQVGYNEQFF
v_gene: TRBV15; j_gene: TRBJ2-1; abundance: NA; d_gene: NA; CDR3nt: TGTGCCACCAGCAGAGATTACTCTTCCTACAATGAGCAGTTCTTC; CDR3aa: CATSRDYSSYNEQFF
v_gene: TRBV16; j_gene: TRBJ1-1; abundance: once; d_gene: TRBD1; CDR3nt: TGTGCCAGCAGCCTCCAGGACAGGGTGATATGGGAAGCTTTCTTT; CDR3aa: CASSLQDRVIWEAFF
v_gene: TRBV19; j_gene: TRBJ1-5; abundance: NA; d_gene: NA; CDR3nt: TGTGCCAGTAGTATAGTTCGGGGTAGTAATCAGCCCCAGCATTTT; CDR3aa: CASSIVRGSNQPQHF
v_gene: TRBV19; j_gene: TRBJ2-3; abundance: NA; d_gene: NA; CDR3nt: TGTGCCAGCTCTTCCGAGACAGCCACAGATACGCAGTATTTT; CDR3aa: CASSSETATDTQYF
v_gene: TRBV10-3; j_gene: TRBJ2-7; abundance: NA; d_gene: NA; CDR3nt: TGTGCCATCAGTGCAGTCAACAACCACTACGAGCAGTACTTC; CDR3aa: CAISAVNNHYEQYF
v_gene: TRBV7-3; j_gene: TRBJ2-1; abundance: NA; d_gene: NA; CDR3nt: TGTGCCAGCAGCCCCGCGGGGTGGGCCGGCCATGAGCAGTTCTTC; CDR3aa: CASSPAGWAGHEQFF
v_gene: TRBV7-2; j_gene: TRBJ2-1; abundance: NA; d_gene: TRBD2; CDR3nt: TGTGCCAGCAGCTTAGAAGGGACTAGCGGGAGGTATGAGCAGTTCTTC; CDR3aa: CASSLEGTSGRYEQFF
v_gene: TRBV29-1; j_gene: TRBJ2-7; abundance: NA; d_gene: NA; CDR3nt: TGCAGCGTTGAACTGGTGGAGGGCTCCTACGAGCAGTACTTC; CDR3aa: CSVELVEGSYEQYF
v_gene: TRBV12-2; j_gene: TRBJ1-5; abundance: NA; d_gene: NA; CDR3nt: TGTGCAAGTCGCCTCATTAATCGCAATCGGCCCCAGCATTTT; CDR3aa: CASRLINRNRPQHF
v_gene: TRBV5-1; j_gene: TRBJ2-1; abundance: once; d_gene: TRBD1; CDR3nt: TGCGCCAGCAGCTTGGACCGAGACAGGGGTTCCTACAATGAGCAGTTCTTC; CDR3aa: CASSLDRDRGSYNEQFF
v_gene: TRBV9; j_gene: TRBJ2-5; abundance: once; d_gene: TRBD1; CDR3nt: TGTGCCAGCAGCGTCCCGGGACAGGGGACAGGGGGCGGAGGACGGGAGACCCAGTACTTC; CDR3aa: CASSVPGQGTGGGGRETQYF
v_gene: TRBV5-4; j_gene: TRBJ2-7; abundance: NA; d_gene: NA; CDR3nt: TGTGCCAGCAGCTTTAGAGGCCCATCCTACGAGCAGTACTTC; CDR3aa: CASSFRGPSYEQYF
v_gene: TRBV27; j_gene: TRBJ2-7; abundance: NA; d_gene: TRBD1; CDR3nt: TGTGCCAGCAGTCGGGACCGGGACAGGTTCTCCTACGAGCAGTACTTC; CDR3aa: CASSRDRDRFSYEQYF
v_gene: TRBV13; j_gene: TRBJ2-3; abundance: NA; d_gene: NA; CDR3nt: TGTGCCAGCAGCGGGCGGGCCTTTAATGTAATCACAGATACGCAGTATTTT; CDR3aa: CASSGRAFNVITDTQYF
v_gene: TRBV27; j_gene: TRBJ2-3; abundance: NA; d_gene: NA; CDR3nt: TGTGCCAGCAGTTTAAGTTTGGGGACGGTGTGGGTAGATACGCAGTATTTT; CDR3aa: CASSLSLGTVWVDTQYF
v_gene: TRBV5-6; j_gene: TRBJ2-1; abundance: NA; d_gene: TRBD2; CDR3nt: TGTGCCAGCAGCTTGGCCGAGTCAGGGACTACCTACAATGAGCAGTTCTTC; CDR3aa: CASSLAESGTTYNEQFF
v_gene: TRBV5-4; j_gene: TRBJ2-7; abundance: NA; d_gene: TRBD2; CDR3nt: TGTGCCAGCAGCTTCCGACTAGCGGGATCAAACGTATCCCCCTACGAGCAGTACTTC; CDR3aa: CASSFRLAGSNVSPYEQYF
v_gene: TRBV6-5; j_gene: TRBJ2-7; abundance: once; d_gene: TRBD2; CDR3nt: TGTGCCAGCAGTTACTCAGCTAGCGGTCCCTACGAGCAGTACTTC; CDR3aa: CASSYSASGPYEQYF
v_gene: TRBV15; j_gene: TRBJ1-1; abundance: NA; d_gene: NA; CDR3nt: TGTGCCACCAGCAACCGACGCAGTGAAGCTTTCTTT; CDR3aa: CATSNRRSEAFF
v_gene: TRBV29-1; j_gene: TRBJ2-7; abundance: NA; d_gene: TRBD2; CDR3nt: TGCAGCGTTGAAGCAGCGGGAGAGTGGGGATACGAGCAGTACTTC; CDR3aa: CSVEAAGEWGYEQYF
v_gene: TRBV6-6; j_gene: TRBJ2-7; abundance: once; d_gene: NA; CDR3nt: TGTGCCAGCAGTTACTCGAAGGGCTACGAGCAGTACTTC; CDR3aa: CASSYSKGYEQYF
v_gene: TRBV14; j_gene: TRBJ2-3; abundance: once; d_gene: TRBD2; CDR3nt: TGTGCCAGCAGCCATAGCGGGACTAGCACAGATACGCAGTATTTT; CDR3aa: CASSHSGTSTDTQYF
v_gene: TRBV4-3; j_gene: TRBJ2-4; abundance: NA; d_gene: NA; CDR3nt: TGCGCCAGCAGCCCCTACTATTTAGCCAAAAACATTCAGTACTTC; CDR3aa: CASSPYYLAKNIQYF
v_gene: TRBV9; j_gene: TRBJ2-2; abundance: NA; d_gene: TRBD1; CDR3nt: TGTGCCAGCAGCGTAGTACAGGGGCTCACCGGGGAGCTGTTTTTT; CDR3aa: CASSVVQGLTGELFF
v_gene: TRBV7-8; j_gene: TRBJ2-1; abundance: once; d_gene: NA; CDR3nt: TGTGCCAGCAGCTCCAAGCGGGCTTACAATGAGCAGTTCTTC; CDR3aa: CASSSKRAYNEQFF
v_gene: TRBV4-3; j_gene: TRBJ2-2; abundance: NA; d_gene: NA; CDR3nt: TGCGCCAGCAGCCAAGCCCTCGGCGGCCAGATATCGTACACCGGGGAGCTGTTTTTT; CDR3aa: CASSQALGGQISYTGELFF
v_gene: TRBV7-9; j_gene: TRBJ1-1; abundance: once; d_gene: NA; CDR3nt: TGTGCCAGCAGCTCCCGGGTTACTGAAGCTTTCTTT; CDR3aa: CASSSRVTEAFF
v_gene: TRBV6-1; j_gene: TRBJ2-2; abundance: NA; d_gene: TRBD2; CDR3nt: TGTGCCAGCAGTGAACGAGGGAGGGCCCCCGGGGAGCTGTTTTTT; CDR3aa: CASSERGRAPGELFF
v_gene: TRBV7-8; j_gene: TRBJ1-2; abundance: NA; d_gene: TRBD1; CDR3nt: TGTGCCAGCACCCCCCGCGGACAGGCCCACGGGGGCTACACCTTC; CDR3aa: CASTPRGQAHGGYTF
v_gene: TRBV29-1; j_gene: TRBJ2-2; abundance: NA; d_gene: NA; CDR3nt: TGCAGCCTCCGACAGGAAGGGGAGCTGTTTTTT; CDR3aa: CSLRQEGELFF
v_gene: TRBV28; j_gene: TRBJ2-1; abundance: NA; d_gene: NA; CDR3nt: TGTGCCAGCAGGGGGACGGGCTCCTACAATGAGCAGTTCTTC; CDR3aa: CASRGTGSYNEQFF
v_gene: TRBV27; j_gene: TRBJ2-3; abundance: NA; d_gene: NA; CDR3nt: TGTGCCAGCAGTTTATATGGCGGACCCACAGATACGCAGTATTTT; CDR3aa: CASSLYGGPTDTQYF
v_gene: TRBV6-1; j_gene: TRBJ2-7; abundance: NA; d_gene: TRBD2; CDR3nt: TGTGCCAGCAGTGATCGGGAGACTAGCGGGAATGTTTTCTACGAGCAGTACTTC; CDR3aa: CASSDRETSGNVFYEQYF
v_gene: TRBV9; j_gene: TRBJ2-7; abundance: NA; d_gene: TRBD1; CDR3nt: TGTGCCAGCAGCATTACGGACAGGGATTACGAGCAGTACTTC; CDR3aa: CASSITDRDYEQYF
v_gene: TRBV4-2; j_gene: TRBJ2-1; abundance: NA; d_gene: NA; CDR3nt: TGTGCCAGCAGCCCAGAGGTCACCTACAATGAGCAGTTCTTC; CDR3aa: CASSPEVTYNEQFF